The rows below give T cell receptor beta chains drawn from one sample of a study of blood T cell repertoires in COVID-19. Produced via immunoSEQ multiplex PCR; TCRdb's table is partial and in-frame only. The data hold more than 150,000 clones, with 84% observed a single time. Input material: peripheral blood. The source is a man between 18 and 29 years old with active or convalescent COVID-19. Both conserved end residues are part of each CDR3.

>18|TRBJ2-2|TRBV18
CASSPNRLSGRGTGELFF
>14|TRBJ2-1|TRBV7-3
CASSLGIATNEQFF
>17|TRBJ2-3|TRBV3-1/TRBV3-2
CASSHGLVDSGTDTQYF
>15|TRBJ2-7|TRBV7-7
CASSLGPTATYEQYF
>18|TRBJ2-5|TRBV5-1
CASSWLAMGTSGQETQYF
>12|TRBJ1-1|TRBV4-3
CASSHDDFEAFF
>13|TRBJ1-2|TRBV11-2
CASSSPPGYGYTF
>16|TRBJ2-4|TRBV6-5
CASSYTGGLQGNIQYF
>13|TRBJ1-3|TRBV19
CASRDRVGNTIYF
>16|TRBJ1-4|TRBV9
CASSPVGAGRNEKLFF
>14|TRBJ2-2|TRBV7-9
CASSLGVNTGELFF
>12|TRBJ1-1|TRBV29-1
CSVGGDRVPAFF
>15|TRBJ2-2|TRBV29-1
CSVVLGLLYTGELFF
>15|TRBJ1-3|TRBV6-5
CASNGQGLSGNTIYF
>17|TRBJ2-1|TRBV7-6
CASSRTLGQGTGNEQFF
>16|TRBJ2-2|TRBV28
CASSAQGKGSTGELFF
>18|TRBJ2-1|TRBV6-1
CASSDPSQLAGVHNEQFF
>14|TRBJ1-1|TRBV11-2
CASSFGQWHTEAFF
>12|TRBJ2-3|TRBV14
CASSQAPNTQYF
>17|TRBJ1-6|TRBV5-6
CASSPIRQGDNNSLLHF
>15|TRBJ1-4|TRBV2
CASSPGDRDNEKLFF
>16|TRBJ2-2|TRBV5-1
CASGPQGRPDTGELFF
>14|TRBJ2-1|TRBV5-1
CASSLAPPVHEQFF
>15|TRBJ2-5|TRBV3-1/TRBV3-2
CASSQGGGPGETQYF
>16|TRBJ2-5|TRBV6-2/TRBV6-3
CASSYGGTGGKETQYF
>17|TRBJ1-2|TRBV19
CASSIRDRGRWSYGYTF
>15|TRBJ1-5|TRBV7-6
CASSLASGGGQPQHF
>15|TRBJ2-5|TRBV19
CASSSTGAFQETQYF
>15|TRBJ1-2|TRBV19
CASSWGGAINYGYTF
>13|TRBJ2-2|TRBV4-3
CASSQDVTGELFF
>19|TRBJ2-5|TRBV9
CASSVDSLAGGPGRQTQYF
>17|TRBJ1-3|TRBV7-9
CASSFGGNYRDGNTIYF
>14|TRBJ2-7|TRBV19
CASSNSQTSYEQYF
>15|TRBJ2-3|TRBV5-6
CASSFLAGVTDTQYF
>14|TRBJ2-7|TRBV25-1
CASSEYGGHYEQYF
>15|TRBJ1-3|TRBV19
CATGRQGRSGNTIYF
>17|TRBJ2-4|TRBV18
CASSFDQGRLTKNIQYF
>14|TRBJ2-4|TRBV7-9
CASSLGVSETPQYF
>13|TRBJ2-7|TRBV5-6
CASSSGPGYEQYF
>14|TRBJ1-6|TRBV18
CASSPLSGNSPLHF
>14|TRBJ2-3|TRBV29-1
CSVASSRATDTQYF
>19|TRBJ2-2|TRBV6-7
CASSYLRTSGREVCGELFF
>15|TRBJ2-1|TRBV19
CASRLDRAPYNEQFF
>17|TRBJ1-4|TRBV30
CAWSVRQGGASNEKLFF
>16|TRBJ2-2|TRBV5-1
CASSSRGTGGRGELFF
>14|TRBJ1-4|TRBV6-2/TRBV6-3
CASSDRAGNEKLFF
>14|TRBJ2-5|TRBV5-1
CASSDKHPQETQYF
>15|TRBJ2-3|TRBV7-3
CASSFGGRAADTQYF
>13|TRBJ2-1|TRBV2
CASSEGLPDEQFF
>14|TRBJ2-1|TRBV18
CASSPGGKYNEQFF
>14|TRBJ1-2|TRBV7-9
CASSFDKAIYGYTF
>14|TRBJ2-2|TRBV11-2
CASSWLKGTGELFF
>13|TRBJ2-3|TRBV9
CASSVVGTDTQYF
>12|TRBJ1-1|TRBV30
CAWNGAGSEAFF